These 10 T cell receptor beta chains share one sample of origin, sequenced in a study of HIV-infected children after antiretroviral therapy interruption. Unique molecular identifiers were included in an RNA-based 3' RACE TCR library. TCRdb ran MiXCR on the 3' RACE reads and lists one entry per CDR3 protein. The table lists about 89,000 distinct CDR3 sequences, roughly 6.4% of them singletons. Treatment of the sample: PENTA 11 planned treatment interruption arm or continuous ART arm. The sample here was CD45RA+ CD4+ T cells from PBMCs, pooled from several time points, taken from a donor given antiretroviral therapy, either interrupted or continuous. Subset reported: naive CD4+ CD45RA+ CD45RO- T cells. The receptors shown here come from a pool of human donors with HIV.

The table lists this clonotype with many counts. The chain carries TRBV29-1 and TRBJ2-3, with a tentative D call TRBD2 (5 bases). This CDR3 comprises 13 residues. V was trimmed by 5 bases and J by 6 bases, leaving 15 bases between them. Germline lookup yields CDR1 SQVTM and CDR2 ANQGSEA. The CDR3 loop is CSVPWTDWDTQYF. As DNA, the CDR3 is TGCAGCGTTCCATGGACTGATTGGGATACGCAGTATTTT.

This clonotype came up many times. The chain has TRBV5-1 and TRBJ2-7; D ambiguous. Germline CDR1 SGHRS, CDR2 YFSETQ. V lost 0 bases, J lost 2 bases, and 6 bases lay in between. This CDR3 spans 13 amino acids. CDR3 coding DNA: TGCGCCAGCAGCTTGGGAGATACCTACGAGCAGTACTTC. This encodes CASSLGDTYEQYF.

This clonotype occurred many times. The rearrangement uses TRBV27 and TRBJ2-1; 11 positions match TRBD2. V gave up 6 bases and J gave up 4 bases; unmatched junction bases: 2. The germline CDR1 and CDR2 sequences are MNHEY and SMNVEV (reference sequence). CDR3 length: 14 amino acids. CDR3 region: CASSWTSGYNEQFF. In DNA form, the CDR3 reads TGTGCCAGCAGCTGGACTAGCGGGTACAATGAGCAGTTCTTC.

This clonotype showed up many times. The chain carries TRBV20-1 and TRBJ1-5, with D unclear. V was pared by 3 bases and J by 0 bases, with 9 bases between. Germline values: CDR1 DFQATT, CDR2 SNEGSKA (reference sequence). This CDR3 is built from 14 residues. The CDR3 DNA reads as TGCAGTGCTAGCGACATTACTAGCAATCAGCCCCAGCATTTT. Encoded protein: CSASDITSNQPQHF.

The genes are TRBV5-1 and TRBJ2-3, with D possibly matching TRBD1 (5 bases). Trimming cost V 0 bases and J 2 bases, with 13 bases left between them. Germline assignment: CDR1 SGHRS and CDR2 YFSETQ. This CDR3 has 16 amino acids. As DNA, the CDR3 is TGCGCCAGCAGCTTGGGGGGCTCCGGATTCACAGATACGCAGTATTTT. It translates to CASSLGGSGFTDTQYF.

The gene calls are TRBV23-1 and TRBJ1-1; 9 positions agree with TRBD1. TRBV23-1 qualifies as an ORF whose function is uncertain. The ends lost 5 bases at V and 3 bases at J; junction bases unmatched: 7. The CDR3 runs 15 residues. The CDR3 is CASSAGQGIDTEAFF. In nucleotides, the CDR3 is TGCGCCAGCAGTGCCGGACAGGGGATCGACACTGAAGCTTTCTTT.

This clonotype was picked up many times. This rearrangement joins TRBV5-1 to TRBJ2-3; 10 nucleotides align to TRBD2. Germline assignment: CDR1 SGHRS and CDR2 YFSETQ. CDR3 length: 16 residues. V shed 4 bases, J shed 0 bases, and the junction held 5 bases outside the gene matches. Here the CDR3 reads CASSRLAGDSTDTQYF. CDR3 in DNA: TGCGCCAGCAGCCGCCTAGCGGGGGATAGCACAGATACGCAGTATTTT.

This clonotype was observed at least ten times. The rearrangement joins TRBV2 to TRBJ2-4, with D maybe TRBD2 (6 bases). The length of the CDR3 is 12 residues. The germline CDR1 and CDR2 sequences are SNHLY and FYNNEI. V was clipped by 6 bases and J by 8 bases, with 11 bases between them. CDR3 coding DNA: TGTGCCAGCAGGGGCGGAGGGGACATTCAGTACTTC. Translation: CASRGGGDIQYF. Full variable domain (missing parts from reference TRBV2 and TRBJ2-4): EPEVTQTPSHQVTQMGQEVILRCVPISNHLYFYWYRQILGQKVEFLVSFYNNEISEKSEIFDDQFSVERPDGSNFTLKIRSTKLEDSAMYFCASRGGGDIQYFGAGTRLSVL.

There are many counts of this clonotype. The chain carries TRBV20-1 and TRBJ1-1, with D maybe TRBD1 (5 bases). The V gene's germline CDR1 is DFQATT and CDR2 SNEGSKA (reference sequence). CDR3 length: 15 amino acids. V was pared by 3 bases and J by 4 bases, with 18 bases between. This chain's CDR3 is CSASYWDLEGTEAFF. The CDR3 DNA sequence: TGCAGTGCTAGTTATTGGGACCTGGAGGGCACTGAAGCTTTCTTT.

A few counts support this clonotype. The rearrangement uses TRBV11-3 and TRBJ1-1; perhaps TRBD1 as D (6 bases). CDR1 and CDR2 (germline): SGHNT, YENEEA. V lost 1 base and J 6 bases, leaving 18 bases between the germline ends. The CDR3 length is 16 residues. CDR3: CASSLGGPGVGSEAFF. DNA of the CDR3: TGTGCCAGCAGCTTAGGGGGTCCAGGGGTGGGGTCTGAAGCTTTCTTT.